The subject of this entry is one T cell receptor beta chain. Its antigen remains unknown. The method was immunoSEQ multiplex PCR; TCRdb's version includes in-frame clones alone and lacks a portion of them. The sample lists 20,000 to 30,000 clones; under 85% were seen once. These data originate in a study of OX40 agonist ivuxolimab in advanced cancers. On the study more broadly: Head and neck, renal cell, melanoma or hepatocellular carcinoma were the cancers that dose-escalation patients had. Notes on the study in general: Dose levels from 0.1 to 3.0 mg/kg saw CD4+ and CD8+ blood T cells expand clonally by week 6. Expanded clones were, on average, more numerous in CD8+ T cells than in CD4+.

Enrollment shut out patients with autoimmune disease history or systemic immunosuppression. CDR1 is KGHSH, CDR2 LQKENI, per germline. CDR3 length: 15 amino acids. J gave up 2 bases and V 2 bases, and 3 bases lay outside the gene matches. Sequenced here: CD4+ or CD8+ T cells sorted from blood, sampled in a trial of the OX40 agonist ivuxolimab. The chain is built from TRBV18 and TRBJ2-7; 10 nucleotides align to TRBD1. The sequence came from an adult with an advanced solid tumor such as melanoma, head and neck, liver or kidney cancer. The CDR3 DNA sequence: TGTGCCAGCTCACCAGGGACAGGGGCGGCCTACGAGCAGTACTTC. This gives the protein CASSPGTGAAYEQYF. Variable domain in full (rest from reference TRBV18 and TRBJ2-7): NAGVMQNPRHLVRRRGQEARLRCSPMKGHSHVYWYRQLPEEGLKFMVYLQKENIIDESGMPKERFSAEFPKEGPSILRIQQVVRGDSAAYFCASSPGTGAAYEQYFGPGTRLTVT.